This is a list of T cell receptor beta chains from one sample in a study of Ad26.COV2.S vaccination and SARS-CoV-2 variants. The data were produced by immunoSEQ multiplex PCR, yet TCRdb's version contains in-frame clones alone and is incomplete. The repertoire includes roughly 680,000 clones, more than 70% of them detected once, and approximately 1.5% sits in the top ten. The specimen comprised peripheral blood, sampled in a trial of Ad26.COV2.S vaccine versus placebo. These receptors all stem from a person aged 18-65 years who received the Ad26.COV2.S COVID-19 vaccine or a placebo. Each CDR3 is given with its conserved first and last residue. A D gene is named only where the DNA matches it firmly. Clone size is not always given. Where it is, it says once, few, many or a class for expanded clones.

D: -; J: TRBJ2-1; V: TRBV19; size: once; DNA: TGTGCCAGTAGTTCAAGACCCCCGAGGCACTCCTACAATGAGCAGTTCTTC; CDR3: CASSSRPPRHSYNEQFF
D: -; J: TRBJ1-4; V: TRBV7-8; size: -; DNA: TGTGCCAGCAGCTTAGAGTACGACCAGGCAACTAATGAAAAACTGTTTTTT; CDR3: CASSLEYDQATNEKLFF
D: -; J: TRBJ2-2; V: TRBV7-2; size: -; DNA: TGTGCCAGCAGCTATCCCACGGGGGCCTCCACCGGGGAGCTGTTTTTT; CDR3: CASSYPTGASTGELFF
D: -; J: TRBJ2-3; V: TRBV3-1/TRBV3-2; size: -; DNA: TGTGCCAGCAGCCAAGCCCGACAGGGAGGGCTTAGGACAGATACGCAGTATTTT; CDR3: CASSQARQGGLRTDTQYF
D: -; J: TRBJ2-1; V: TRBV7-9; size: -; DNA: TGTGCCAGCAGCTTAGAGGGGGGGTTGGAGCAGTTCTTC; CDR3: CASSLEGGLEQFF
D: TRBD1; J: TRBJ2-3; V: TRBV2; size: -; DNA: TGTGCCAGCAGCGGGACAGGGTCAGATACGCAGTATTTT; CDR3: CASSGTGSDTQYF
D: -; J: TRBJ1-4; V: TRBV18; size: -; DNA: TGTGCCAGCTCACAGGAGGGGAGAGGCGAAAAACTGTTTTTT; CDR3: CASSQEGRGEKLFF
D: TRBD1; J: TRBJ1-1; V: TRBV18; size: -; DNA: TGTGCCAGCTCCCGGACAGGGGGCAACACTGAAGCTTTCTTT; CDR3: CASSRTGGNTEAFF
D: -; J: TRBJ2-2; V: TRBV9; size: -; DNA: TGTGCCAGCAGCCTTGTGGTGGGGGCGGACACCGGGGAGCTGTTTTTT; CDR3: CASSLVVGADTGELFF
D: TRBD1; J: TRBJ2-7; V: TRBV5-4; size: -; DNA: TGTGCCAGCAGCCGCGCCACAGGGGCCGACTACGAGCAGTACTTC; CDR3: CASSRATGADYEQYF
D: -; J: TRBJ1-1; V: TRBV2; size: -; DNA: TGTGCCAGCAGTGATCCGACAGAGAACACTGAAGCTTTCTTT; CDR3: CASSDPTENTEAFF
D: TRBD2; J: TRBJ2-3; V: TRBV5-1; size: -; DNA: TGCGCCAGCAGGGATCTAGCGGGAGAAGGAACAGATACGCAGTATTTT; CDR3: CASRDLAGEGTDTQYF
D: TRBD2; J: TRBJ2-1; V: TRBV24-1; size: -; DNA: TGTGCCACCAGCCTTAGCGGGGGGTCCTACAATGAGCAGTTCTTC; CDR3: CATSLSGGSYNEQFF
D: -; J: TRBJ1-2; V: TRBV7-9; size: once; DNA: TGTGCCAGCAGCGGCGGGTCTGGGGGATATGGCTACACCTTC; CDR3: CASSGGSGGYGYTF
D: TRBD1; J: TRBJ2-7; V: TRBV27; size: -; DNA: TGTGCCAGCAGTAAGAGAGCAGGGGGCCTCGAGCAGTACTTC; CDR3: CASSKRAGGLEQYF
D: TRBD1; J: TRBJ2-2; V: TRBV6-5; size: -; DNA: TGTGCCAGCAGACGGACAGGGAACACCGGGGAGCTGTTTTTT; CDR3: CASRRTGNTGELFF
D: TRBD2; J: TRBJ2-1; V: TRBV7-2; size: -; DNA: TGTGCCAGCAGCTTATCCCGGACTAGCGGGGGAAATGAGCAGTTCTTC; CDR3: CASSLSRTSGGNEQFF
D: TRBD2; J: TRBJ2-2; V: TRBV5-1; size: -; DNA: TGCGCCAGCAGCTTGGGCGGGAGGAATTTGAACACCGGGGAGCTGTTTTTT; CDR3: CASSLGGRNLNTGELFF
D: TRBD1; J: TRBJ2-7; V: TRBV6-6; size: -; DNA: TGTGCCAGCATCGACAGGGGTTCTTACGAGCAGTACTTC; CDR3: CASIDRGSYEQYF
D: TRBD1; J: TRBJ1-1; V: TRBV30; size: -; DNA: TGTGCCTGGAGTCGGACAGGGTTTAAGGCGAGCACTGAAGCTTTCTTT; CDR3: CAWSRTGFKASTEAFF
D: -; J: TRBJ1-5; V: TRBV6-1; size: -; DNA: TGTGCCAGCAGTGAAGTCCCCTGGCAGCCCCAGCATTTT; CDR3: CASSEVPWQPQHF
D: -; J: TRBJ1-1; V: TRBV14; size: -; DNA: TGTGCCAGCAGCCTCATGACGGGTGCAGGAGCTTTCTTT; CDR3: CASSLMTGAGAFF
D: -; J: TRBJ2-3; V: TRBV7-2; size: few; DNA: TGTGCCAGCAGCCCAGAAGGCCCACCAGATACGCAGTATTTT; CDR3: CASSPEGPPDTQYF
D: -; J: TRBJ1-5; V: TRBV29-1; size: -; DNA: TGCAGCGTTGAATTTGGGGTAGATCAGCCCCAGCATTTT; CDR3: CSVEFGVDQPQHF
D: -; J: TRBJ1-1; V: TRBV12-2; size: -; DNA: TGTGCAAGTCGCTTAGGAGGCAATATGAACACTGAAGCTTTCTTT; CDR3: CASRLGGNMNTEAFF
D: -; J: TRBJ2-7; V: TRBV5-1; size: -; DNA: TGCGCCAGCAGCGCCCACGGGTCCTTATCCTCCTACGAGCAGTACTTC; CDR3: CASSAHGSLSSYEQYF
D: TRBD2; J: TRBJ2-1; V: TRBV29-1; size: -; DNA: TGCAGCGTCCTAGCGGGGACCATAGCGAATGAGCAGTTCTTC; CDR3: CSVLAGTIANEQFF
D: -; J: TRBJ2-6; V: TRBV3-1/TRBV3-2; size: -; DNA: TGTGCCAGCAGCCAGGGGTTTCTCTCTGGGGCCAACGTCCTGACTTTC; CDR3: CASSQGFLSGANVLTF
D: -; J: TRBJ2-1; V: TRBV30; size: -; DNA: TGTGCCTGGAGTGTACGAGGGGTCAATGAGCAGTTCTTC; CDR3: CAWSVRGVNEQFF
D: TRBD1; J: TRBJ1-1; V: TRBV11-1; size: -; DNA: TGTGCCAGCAGTCAGACAGGGGGCACTGAAGCTTTCTTT; CDR3: CASSQTGGTEAFF
D: -; J: TRBJ2-3; V: TRBV4-2; size: -; DNA: TGTGCCAGCAGCCAAGATCGGAGGGGGCTATATACGCAGTATTTT; CDR3: CASSQDRRGLYTQYF
D: -; J: TRBJ2-3; V: TRBV12-5; size: -; DNA: TGTGCTAGTGGTTTAAACACAGATACGCAGTATTTT; CDR3: CASGLNTDTQYF
D: TRBD1; J: TRBJ2-7; V: TRBV4-3; size: -; DNA: TGCGCCAGCAGCCCCCGGACAGGGGTCCACTACGAGCAGTACTTC; CDR3: CASSPRTGVHYEQYF
D: -; J: TRBJ2-1; V: TRBV7-3; size: -; DNA: TGTGCCAGCAGCCCTGGAAGGGAACCTTACAATGAGCAGTTCTTC; CDR3: CASSPGREPYNEQFF
D: TRBD2; J: TRBJ2-1; V: TRBV6-5; size: once; DNA: TGTGCCAGCAGTTACTCTATTACGGGGGGGCTTAATGAGCAGTTCTTC; CDR3: CASSYSITGGLNEQFF
D: TRBD1; J: TRBJ1-5; V: TRBV9; size: -; DNA: TGTGCCAGCAGCCCAGGGACAGACCTTAATCAGCCCCAGCATTTT; CDR3: CASSPGTDLNQPQHF
D: -; J: TRBJ2-2; V: TRBV24-1; size: -; DNA: TGTGCCACCAGTGATCTTCTGGGCCACCCTTCGAACACCGGGGAGCTGTTTTTT; CDR3: CATSDLLGHPSNTGELFF
D: TRBD1; J: TRBJ2-5; V: TRBV5-6; size: once; DNA: TGTGCCAGCAGCTTACAGGGGGCGGAAGAGACCCAGTACTTC; CDR3: CASSLQGAEETQYF
D: -; J: TRBJ2-7; V: TRBV5-6; size: -; DNA: TGTGCCAGCAGCCAGTATCACGAGCAGTACTTC; CDR3: CASSQYHEQYF
D: TRBD2; J: TRBJ2-1; V: TRBV2; size: -; DNA: TGTGCCAGCAGCGGGACTAGCGGGAGATGGAATGAGCAGTTCTTC; CDR3: CASSGTSGRWNEQFF
D: -; J: TRBJ1-2; V: TRBV7-8; size: once; DNA: TGTGCCAGCAGCTTCGCGGAGGCAAACTATGGCTACACCTTC; CDR3: CASSFAEANYGYTF
D: TRBD1; J: TRBJ2-7; V: TRBV29-1; size: -; DNA: TGCAGCGTTGAAGGAGGGACAGGGGGTTACGAGCAGTACTTC; CDR3: CSVEGGTGGYEQYF
D: TRBD1; J: TRBJ2-2; V: TRBV19; size: -; DNA: TGTGCCAGTACCTACAGGGGGCTGAACACCGGGGAGCTGTTTTTT; CDR3: CASTYRGLNTGELFF
D: TRBD1; J: TRBJ1-2; V: TRBV2; size: -; DNA: TGTGCCAGCAGGCAGTCAGGGGGCTCTAACTATGGCTACACCTTC; CDR3: CASRQSGGSNYGYTF
D: TRBD1; J: TRBJ1-3; V: TRBV18; size: -; DNA: TGTGCCAGCTCGGGACAGACAAACACCATATATTTT; CDR3: CASSGQTNTIYF
D: TRBD1; J: TRBJ1-6; V: TRBV2; size: -; DNA: TGTGCCAGCAGGGGACAGTGGAATTCACCCCTCCACTTT; CDR3: CASRGQWNSPLHF
D: TRBD2; J: TRBJ2-3; V: TRBV7-2; size: -; DNA: TGTGCCAGCAGCCGTACTCTACTAGCGTCAGATACGCAGTATTTT; CDR3: CASSRTLLASDTQYF
D: TRBD1; J: TRBJ1-5; V: TRBV6-1; size: -; DNA: TGTGCCAGCAGTGTTCAGACAGGGAGAAGGGATCAGCCCCAGCATTTT; CDR3: CASSVQTGRRDQPQHF
D: -; J: TRBJ1-1; V: TRBV11-2; size: -; DNA: TGTGCCAGCAGTTTCTACCAGGGAGAGACTGAAGCTTTCTTT; CDR3: CASSFYQGETEAFF
D: -; J: TRBJ1-2; V: TRBV9; size: -; DNA: TGTGCCAGCAGCCCTCGGAGAAGAGAAAACTATGGCTACACCTTC; CDR3: CASSPRRRENYGYTF